This T cell receptor (beta chain) was found in a study of cytomegalovirus exposure and HLA in healthy donors. The table lists this clone with a count of one. Researchers ran the PCR with 60 Vbeta and 13 Jbeta primers. The table came from immunoSEQ multiplex PCR; TCRdb's copy has only in-frame clones and leaves some out. Of 60,000 to 85,000 clones in the sample, 78% were seen once. Sequencing was performed on PBMCs. The TCR was taken from a man between 35 and 55 years old in good health and CMV-seronegative.

CDR3 in DNA: TGTGCCAGCAGTCTGGCGGGAGGGGGGGGCACCGGGGAGCTGTTTTTT. It translates to CASSLAGGGGTGELFF. V is TRBV2 and J is TRBJ2-2, with 9 bases lining up with TRBD2. The CDR3 contains 16 residues. Per germline, CDR1 SNHLY and CDR2 FYNNEI. The ends lost 5 bases at V and 4 bases at J; junction bases unmatched: 8. Supplemented by reference TRBV2 and TRBJ2-2, the full variable domain reads EPEVTQTPSHQVTQMGQEVILRCVPISNHLYFYWYRQILGQKVEFLVSFYNNEISEKSEIFDDQFSVERPDGSNFTLKIRSTKLEDSAMYFCASSLAGGGGTGELFFGEGSRLTVL.